Following are 6 T cell receptor beta chains from one sample sequenced in a study of OX40 agonist ivuxolimab in advanced cancers. Sequencing used immunoSEQ multiplex PCR; TCRdb keeps in-frame clones, though not all of them. The table lists some 64,000 clones, 92% of them singletons. The material sequenced was CD4+ or CD8+ T cells sorted from blood, taken in a trial of the OX40 agonist ivuxolimab. These receptors were obtained from an adult with an advanced solid tumor such as melanoma, head and neck, liver or kidney cancer.

Written as DNA, the CDR3 is TGTGCCAGCAGCCCCGCCGGATCGAACACCGGGGAGCTGTTTTTT. Translated, it gives CASSPAGSNTGELFF. The chain recombines TRBV7-3 with TRBJ2-2; no clear D. CDR1 and CDR2 from the germline V gene are SGHTA and FQGTGA. Trimming took off 5 bases at V and 0 bases at J, with 10 bases between the two ends. The CDR3 is 15 amino acids.

The J gene is TRBJ1-2, the V gene TRBV30; D gene unclear. The CDR3 sequence is 15 residues long. The V gene's germline CDR1 is GTSNPN and CDR2 SVGIG (reference sequence). The V and J ends lost 0 bases and 4 bases respectively, with 15 bases between them. The CDR3 reads CAWSVALPSPYGYTF. CDR3 DNA sequence: TGTGCCTGGAGTGTAGCTCTCCCTTCGCCCTATGGCTACACCTTC.

The gene calls are TRBV30 and TRBJ2-1; D may match TRBD1 or TRBD2 (5 bases each). The V end was cut by 4 bases, the J end by 6 bases, with 10 bases between. This CDR3 spans 12 amino acids. CDR1 is GTSNPN and CDR2 is SVGIG in the germline V gene (reference sequence). This chain's CDR3 is CAWTGDVNEQFF. The CDR3 region has the DNA TGTGCCTGGACCGGGGACGTCAATGAGCAGTTCTTC.

The chain uses TRBV10-3 and TRBJ2-7; 10 positions agree with TRBD1. Germline V gene data show CDR1 as ENHRY and CDR2 as SYGVKD. V shed 6 bases, J shed 4 bases, and the junction held 6 bases outside the gene matches. The CDR3 consists of 14 residues. CDR3 nucleotide sequence: TGTGCCATCAGCCGACAGGGGGCCCAATACGAGCAGTACTTC. Translating it yields CAISRQGAQYEQYF.

This clone was recorded once. The rearrangement uses TRBV16 and TRBJ2-1; 10 nucleotides line up with TRBD2. The V segment lost 0 bases and the J segment 7 bases; nucleotides outside the gene matches: 6. Germline V lookup: CDR1 KGHSY, CDR2 FQNENV. CDR3 size: 16 residues. The CDR3 region is CASSQSASGRGNEQFF. The CDR3 nucleotides read TGTGCCAGCAGCCAATCAGCTAGCGGGAGAGGGAATGAGCAGTTCTTC.

This chain's CDR3 is CASSLQGVDEQYF. In DNA form, the CDR3 reads TGTGCCAGCAGTTTGCAGGGGGTCGACGAGCAGTACTTC. V gene TRBV5-4 combines with J gene TRBJ2-7, with 7 positions matching TRBD1. The length of the CDR3 is 13 residues. The germline V gene encodes CDR1 SGHNT and CDR2 YYREEE (reference sequence). J was trimmed by 5 bases and V by 5 bases; bases with no gene match: 7.